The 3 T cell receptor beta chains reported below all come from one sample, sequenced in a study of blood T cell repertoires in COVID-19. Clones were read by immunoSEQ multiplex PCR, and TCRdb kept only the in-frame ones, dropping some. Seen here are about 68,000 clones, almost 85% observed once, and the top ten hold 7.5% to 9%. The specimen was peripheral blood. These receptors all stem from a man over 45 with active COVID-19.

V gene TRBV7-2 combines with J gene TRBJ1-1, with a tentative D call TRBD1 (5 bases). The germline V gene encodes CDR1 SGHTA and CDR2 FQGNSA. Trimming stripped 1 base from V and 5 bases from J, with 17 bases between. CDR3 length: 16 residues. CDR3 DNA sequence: TGTGCCAGCAGCTTAGAAGCTACCAGGGCCGGGACTGAAGCTTTCTTT. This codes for CASSLEATRAGTEAFF.

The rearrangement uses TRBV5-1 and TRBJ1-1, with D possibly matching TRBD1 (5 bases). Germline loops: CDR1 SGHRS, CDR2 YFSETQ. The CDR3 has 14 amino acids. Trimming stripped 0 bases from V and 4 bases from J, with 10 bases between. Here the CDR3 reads CASSLEVGGTEAFF. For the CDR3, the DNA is TGCGCCAGCAGCTTGGAAGTGGGGGGCACTGAAGCTTTCTTT.

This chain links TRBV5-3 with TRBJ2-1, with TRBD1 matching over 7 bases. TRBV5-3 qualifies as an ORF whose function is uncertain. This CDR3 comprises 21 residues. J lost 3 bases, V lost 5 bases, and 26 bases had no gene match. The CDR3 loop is CARSRPRTGEDFTTLYNEQFF. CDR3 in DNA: TGTGCCAGAAGTCGACCTAGGACAGGAGAGGATTTCACCACTCTCTACAATGAGCAGTTCTTC.